The T cell receptor beta chain described here comes from a study of T-cell reconstitution after alpha-beta-depleted transplantation in children. Overall study findings and caveats: Where alpha-beta T cells came from about two months after transplant was reportedly several hundred expanded graft clones.

Concerning this clonotype: Its target is unknown.

TCRbeta library preparation incorporated unique molecular identifiers. Via MiXCR, TCRdb re-called the PCR reads, giving one row per CDR3 protein. This table holds roughly 120,000 distinct CDR3 sequences, 23% found once. The origin of this receptor is a male patient aged 2-9 years who had a stem cell transplant for chronic granulomatous disease, so the T cells may come from the graft donor. Material: PBMCs, mostly from graft donor cells, obtained 180 days after TCRalphabeta/CD19-depleted stem cell transplant.

DNA for the CDR3: TGTGCCAGCAGCGTGGGACTACTTTACAATGAGCAGTTCTTC. It yields the protein CASSVGLLYNEQFF. This rearrangement joins TRBV7-2 to TRBJ2-1; 7 bases align to TRBD2. The CDR3 sequence is 14 residues long. J gave up 4 bases and V 5 bases, and 5 bases lay outside the gene matches. Germline CDR1 reads SGHTA; CDR2 reads FQGNSA.